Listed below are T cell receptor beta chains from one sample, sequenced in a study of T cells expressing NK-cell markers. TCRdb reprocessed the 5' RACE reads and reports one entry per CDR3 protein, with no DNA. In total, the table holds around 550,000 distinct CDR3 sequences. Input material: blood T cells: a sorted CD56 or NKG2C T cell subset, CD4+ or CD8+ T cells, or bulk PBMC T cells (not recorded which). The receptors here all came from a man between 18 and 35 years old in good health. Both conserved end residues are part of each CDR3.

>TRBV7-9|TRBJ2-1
CASSFGLGGEFF
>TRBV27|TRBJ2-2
CASSLSWGQITGELFF
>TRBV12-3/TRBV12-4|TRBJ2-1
CASGSSGRAYYNEQFF
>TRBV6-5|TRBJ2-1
CASSYSRGLAGHEQFF
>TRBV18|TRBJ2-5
CASSPRGASGETQCF
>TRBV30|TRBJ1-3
CAWSFSYSGNTIYF
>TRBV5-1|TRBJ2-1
CASSLEGLAYNEQFF
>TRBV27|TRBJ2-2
CASSPVDRVDTGELFF
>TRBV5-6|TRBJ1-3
CASSWGGHRLGNTIYF
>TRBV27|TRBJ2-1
CASSLVGGGRHEQFF
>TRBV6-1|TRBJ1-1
CASAKEMNTEAFF
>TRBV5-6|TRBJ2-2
CASSLLPRAGTNTGELFF
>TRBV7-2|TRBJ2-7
CASSPKRPGLIYEQYF
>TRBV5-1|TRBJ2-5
CASSSLTGSRETQYF